Described below is a single T cell receptor (beta chain) sequence and its context. As yet, its antigen is unknown. While unrecorded immune exposures were likely, the donors were nominally healthy when sampled. The PCR made use of 60 Vbeta and 13 Jbeta primers. As processed by the authors: Approximately 11 million of about 88 million unique TCR beta chains were shared, per a later count. Profiling relied on immunoSEQ multiplex PCR, and the TCRdb table lists in-frame clones only, not all of them. Clone size and V and J calls were adopted from that table, with D and trimming inferred from the DNA. The table includes 150,000 to 200,000 clones, over 60% detected once. The data were taken from a study of cytomegalovirus exposure and HLA in healthy donors. The CDR3 extends over 20 amino acids. Regarding the study as a whole: TRBV6-2, TRBV6-3 and other indistinguishable V segments were excluded. The authors later found HLA-associated TCR beta chains more clonally expanded than equally common others.

Sequenced material: PBMCs. The clonotype originates from a woman between 45 and 65 years old in good health and CMV-seronegative. V usage is TRBV21-1 and J usage is TRBJ2-1; no check of the table's D call, TRBD2, against the DNA was made. TRBV21-1 is a recognized pseudogene. DNA of the CDR3: TGTGCCAGCAGCAGGACAGGGAATAGCGGGAGCCCATACGTCCACAATGAGCAGTTCTTC. Protein: CASSRTGNSGSPYVHNEQFF.